What follows are 9 T cell receptor beta chains derived from one specimen sequenced in a study of T-cell reconstitution after alpha-beta-depleted transplantation in children. Unique molecular identifiers were incorporated when the TCRbeta library was constructed. TCRdb re-analysed the PCR reads in MiXCR, keeping a single row per CDR3 protein. In the table there are 450,000 to 600,000 distinct CDR3 sequences, 10% of which are singletons. The sequencing here drew on PBMCs, taken before TCRalphabeta/CD19-depleted stem cell transplant. The receptors shown here come from a child aged 2-15 years with inherited bone marrow failure, due to receive a stem cell transplant.

This clonotype was recorded at least ten times. The chain uses TRBV7-2 and TRBJ1-6; no reliable D call. The germline V gene encodes CDR1 SGHTA and CDR2 FQGNSA. This CDR3 is built from 15 residues. V was trimmed by 5 bases and J by 7 bases, leaving 15 bases between them. CDR3 sequence reads: CASSETRAGNSPLHF. CDR3 in DNA: TGTGCCAGCAGCGAGACTCGGGCGGGGAATTCACCCCTCCACTTT. Variable domain in full (rest from reference TRBV7-2 and TRBJ1-6): GAGVSQSPSNKVTEKGKDVELRCDPISGHTALYWYRQSLGQGLEFLIYFQGNSAPDKSGLPSDRFSAERTGGSVSTLTIQRTQQEDSAVYLCASSETRAGNSPLHFGNGTRLTVT.

This clonotype was observed a single time. With a much larger clone just one base away, this may be a read error. The chain joins TRBV7-2 to TRBJ2-2; possibly TRBD1 or TRBD2 for D (5 bases each). The CDR3 loop spans 14 amino acids. The germline gives CDR1 SGHTA, CDR2 FQGNSA. Trimming left V 7 bases short and J 7 bases short, with 16 bases between. CDR3 residues: CASTPGTCGGELFF. The CDR3 coding sequence is TGTGCCAGCACCCCGGGGACCTGCGGCGGGGAGCTGTTTTTT.

The table lists this clonotype with many counts. This chain links TRBV11-2 with TRBJ2-3; possible D gene TRBD2, 7 bases. CDR1 and CDR2 (germline): SGHAT, FQNNGV. Deletions cut 1 base from V and 2 bases from J, with 28 bases between. The CDR3 length is 21 residues. The CDR3 sequence: CASSLGSYLGGGGIYTDTQYF. In nucleotides, the CDR3 is TGTGCCAGCAGCTTAGGTTCCTATCTCGGGGGAGGGGGGATATACACAGATACGCAGTATTTT.

The V call is TRBV5-6, the J call TRBJ2-1, with D perhaps TRBD1 or TRBD2 (6 bases each). CDR1 is SGHDT, CDR2 YYEEEE, per germline. CDR3 length: 15 amino acids. Trimming took off 4 bases at V and 7 bases at J, with 18 bases between the two ends. CDR3 protein: CASSPGALLVNEQFF. The CDR3 DNA reads TGTGCCAGCAGCCCGGGGGCATTACTCGTGAATGAGCAGTTCTTC.

V and J are TRBV5-1 and TRBJ2-3, with D maybe TRBD2 (6 bases). Germline V CDR1 and CDR2: SGHRS, YFSETQ. Trimming removed 0 bases from V and 3 bases from J, with 11 bases in between. CDR3 length: 15 residues. CDR3 protein: CASSLGASDTDTQYF. In DNA form, the CDR3 reads TGCGCCAGCAGCTTGGGAGCTAGCGATACAGATACGCAGTATTTT.

This clonotype was detected ten times or more. The gene calls are TRBV4-1 and TRBJ2-7; TRBD2 is a possible D gene (6 bases). The germline gives CDR1 MGHRA, CDR2 YSYEKL. V was clipped by 3 bases and J by 2 bases, with 17 bases between them. The CDR3 has 16 residues. The CDR3 region has the DNA TGCGCCAGCAGCCAGGATCGGGGGATACGGGCCTACGAGCAGTACTTC. Encoded protein: CASSQDRGIRAYEQYF.

This clonotype was detected many times. The chain has TRBV28 and TRBJ2-3; the match to TRBD2 covers 8 bases. The CDR3 is made up of 15 amino acids. Per germline, CDR1 MDHEN and CDR2 SYDVKM. Trimming cost V 5 bases and J 0 bases; bases outside gene matches: 4. The CDR3, as DNA: TGTGCCAGCAGTCCTAGCGGGCTTAGCACAGATACGCAGTATTTT. It specifies CASSPSGLSTDTQYF.

The sample holds many counts of this clonotype. This sequence joins TRBV20-1 and TRBJ2-3; TRBD2 is a possible D gene (5 bases). CDR1 is DFQATT, CDR2 SNEGSKA, per germline (reference sequence). V was cut by 2 bases and J by 2 bases, with 11 bases left in between. The CDR3 runs 14 residues. CDR3 nucleotide sequence: TGCAGTGCTAGAACACGAGGGAACACAGATACGCAGTATTTT. Its protein is CSARTRGNTDTQYF.

There are many counts of this clonotype. This chain uses TRBV20-1 with TRBJ1-2; the match to TRBD1 covers 8 bases. The V gene end was trimmed by 1 base and the J gene end by 6 bases; junction bases not matched to a gene: 10. Germline loops: CDR1 DFQATT, CDR2 SNEGSKA (reference sequence). The CDR3 is 15 amino acids. The CDR3 bases are TGCAGTGCTAGAGTGGACAGGGTTAATCAGCATGGCTACACCTTC. It encodes CSARVDRVNQHGYTF.